Listed here are 23 T cell receptor beta chains from one sample, sequenced in a study of shared clonotypes between healthy human individuals. Naive CD8 cells were CD45RO-negative, positively selected for CCR7, excluding terminally differentiated effector memory CD45RA+ cells. The protocol was immunoSEQ multiplex PCR, while the TCRdb copy is restricted to in-frame clones and leaves out a portion. The sample lists just over 2,000,000 clones, over 85% occurring once. The source material was naive CD8+ T cells sorted from blood. Receptors were obtained from a man between 18 and 35 years old in good health.

V gene TRBV5-6 combines with J gene TRBJ2-7; 7 nucleotides line up with TRBD2. Per the germline V gene, CDR1 is SGHDT and CDR2 is YYEEEE. The CDR3 sequence is 15 residues long. J was trimmed by 0 bases and V by 8 bases; bases with no gene match: 11. CDR3 region: CASRSGGSASYEQYF. DNA for the CDR3: TGTGCCAGTAGATCCGGGGGGTCAGCCTCCTACGAGCAGTACTTC. Combining the CDR3 with reference TRBV5-6 and TRBJ2-7 gives the whole variable domain DAGVTQSPTHLIKTRGQQVTLRCSPKSGHDTVSWYQQALGQGPQFIFQYYEEEERQRGNFPDRFSGHQFPNYSSELNVNALLLGDSALYLCASRSGGSASYEQYFGPGTRLTVT.

V gene TRBV6-5 combines with J gene TRBJ2-7; the D call may be TRBD1 or TRBD2 (5 bases each). This CDR3 is built from 13 residues. V lost 6 bases and J lost 4, with 13 bases in between. Per the germline V gene, CDR1 is MNHEY and CDR2 is SVGAGI. In DNA, the CDR3 is TGTGCCAGCAGGCCGGGGCCACCTTACGAGCAGTACTTC. This sequence encodes CASRPGPPYEQYF.

The table lists this clone with a count of one. The chain links TRBV7-6 to TRBJ2-1; the D is unclear. V lost 3 bases and J 6 bases, leaving 9 bases between the germline ends. The CDR3 runs 13 residues. Germline V gene data show CDR1 as SGHVS and CDR2 as FNYEAQ. The CDR3: CASSLGRSNEQFF. The CDR3 DNA reads TGTGCCAGCAGCTTGGGTCGGAGCAATGAGCAGTTCTTC.

The genes are TRBV29-1 and TRBJ1-2; D gene uncertain. From germline, CDR1 is SQVTM and CDR2 ANQGSEA. This CDR3 has 15 amino acids. V was clipped by 0 bases and J by 2 bases, with 13 bases between them. In nucleotides, the CDR3 is TGCAGCGTTGAAGACGCCCCGTCGGGAAACTATGGCTACACCTTC. Its protein product is CSVEDAPSGNYGYTF.

A note on this clone: The sample carries other DNA sequences with the same CDR3. The V and J genes are TRBV2 and TRBJ2-7; D unclear. The germline V gene has CDR1 SNHLY and CDR2 FYNNEI. This CDR3 region has 13 residues. The germline V and J ends were trimmed by 3 bases and 2 bases, with 8 bases remaining between them. This CDR3 reads CASSEGRAYEQYF. The CDR3 DNA follows: TGTGCCAGCAGTGAGGGCCGAGCCTACGAGCAGTACTTC.

The chain recombines TRBV9 with TRBJ2-1; a weak D match, TRBD1 (7 bases). Germline V gene data show CDR1 as SGDLS and CDR2 as YYNGEE. CDR3 length: 13 amino acids. The germline V and J ends were trimmed by 3 bases and 10 bases, with 14 bases remaining between them. The CDR3 nucleotides are TGTGCCAGCAGCGACCTCCAGGGGGGCGAGCAGTTCTTC. Translating gives CASSDLQGGEQFF.

The V and J genes are TRBV7-9 and TRBJ2-5; a possible D gene is TRBD2 (5 bases). CDR1 is SEHNR, CDR2 FQNEAQ, per germline (reference sequence). V was pared by 5 bases and J by 2 bases, with 12 bases between. This CDR3 comprises 14 residues. The CDR3 sequence: CASSERQRQETQYF. The CDR3 nucleotides are TGTGCCAGCAGCGAAAGGCAGCGGCAAGAGACCCAGTACTTC.

This clone was seen once. V and J are TRBV5-1 and TRBJ2-3, with D perhaps given as TRBD1 or TRBD2 (5 bases each). The length of the CDR3 is 16 residues. Germline lookup yields CDR1 SGHRS and CDR2 YFSETQ. V gave up 0 bases and J gave up 5 bases, with 16 bases separating them. The CDR3 spells CASSLEGTDMGDTQYF. The DNA of the CDR3 is TGCGCCAGCAGCTTGGAGGGGACCGATATGGGAGATACGCAGTATTTT.

On this clone itself: Other DNA sequences in this sample translate to the same CDR3. This chain joins TRBV9 and TRBJ2-3; D remains unclear. CDR3 size: 12 residues. Looked up from germline, CDR1 is SGDLS and CDR2 is YYNGEE. Trimming shortened V by 0 bases and J by 5 bases, and 4 bases separated the two germline ends. CDR3 nucleotide sequence: TGTGCCAGCAGCGTAGATCTAGATACGCAGTATTTT. This sequence encodes CASSVDLDTQYF.

This chain links TRBV29-1 with TRBJ1-1, with D tentatively TRBD1 (5 bases). V was clipped by 6 bases and J by 2 bases, with 10 bases between them. The germline gives CDR1 SQVTM, CDR2 ANQGSEA. The CDR3 sequence is 12 residues long. The CDR3 loop reads CSVQGANTEAFF. CDR3 coding DNA: TGCAGCGTGCAGGGAGCAAACACTGAAGCTTTCTTT.

This clone was counted between two and nine times. This sample also contains other DNA sequences that code for the same CDR3. The rearrangement uses TRBV27 and TRBJ1-5; 7 bases map to TRBD1. This CDR3 region has 13 residues. Unmatched junction bases numbered 5, after V lost 5 bases and J lost 7 bases. Germline assignment: CDR1 MNHEY and CDR2 SMNVEV (reference sequence). CDR3: CASSTAGGQPQHF. CDR3 in DNA: TGTGCCAGCAGTACGGCAGGGGGGCAGCCCCAGCATTTT.

This chain uses TRBV7-9 with TRBJ1-5; 9 bases agree with TRBD1. The CDR3 totals 16 residues. In germline, CDR1 is SEHNR, CDR2 FQNEAQ (reference sequence). Trimming at V came to 7 bases and at J to 1 base, leaving 8 bases not matched to a gene. CDR3 nucleotides: TGTGCCAGCACCCGAGGGGGGACAGGGAGCAATCAGCCCCAGCATTTT. Its translation is CASTRGGTGSNQPQHF. Combining the CDR3 with reference TRBV7-9 and TRBJ1-5 gives the whole variable domain DTGVSQNPRHKITKRGQNVTFRCDPISEHNRLYWYRQTLGQGPEFLTYFQNEAQLEKSRLLSDRFSAERPKGSFSTLEIQRTEQGDSAMYLCASTRGGTGSNQPQHFGDGTRLSIL.

V and J are TRBV10-3 and TRBJ2-1; 8 bases fit TRBD2. Germline values: CDR1 ENHRY, CDR2 SYGVKD. The V gene end was trimmed by 10 bases and the J gene end by 3 bases; junction bases not matched to a gene: 11. The CDR3 runs 15 residues. The DNA of the CDR3 is TGTGCCACCAGAGGGGTAGCGGGAAGCTACAATGAGCAGTTCTTC. It yields the protein CATRGVAGSYNEQFF.

The rearrangement links TRBV11-2 to TRBJ2-7; D unclear. Germline V gene sequence: CDR1 SGHAT, CDR2 FQNNGV. This CDR3 spans 12 amino acids. Trimming took off 3 bases at V and 6 bases at J, with 9 bases between the two ends. The CDR3 sequence is CASSFGGSEQYF. Written as DNA, the CDR3 is TGTGCCAGCAGCTTCGGCGGCTCCGAGCAGTACTTC.

This clone came up once. The chain recombines TRBV7-3 with TRBJ1-2; D remains ambiguous. Trimming took 4 bases from V and 4 from J, leaving 13 bases between them. This CDR3 spans 14 amino acids. The germline V gene has CDR1 SGHTA and CDR2 FQGTGA. The CDR3 DNA reads TGTGCCAGCAGCTCCACGTATCAGGCCTATGGCTACACCTTC. Its translation is CASSSTYQAYGYTF.

The chain joins TRBV28 to TRBJ2-1; 12 bases align to TRBD1. V dropped 6 bases and J dropped 6; count of bases not matched to a gene: 3. The germline V gene has CDR1 MDHEN and CDR2 SYDVKM. CDR3 length: 14 amino acids. CDR3 bases: TGTGCCAGCAGAGGGACAGGGGGCATCAATGAGCAGTTCTTC. Its protein product is CASRGTGGINEQFF.

The chain recombines TRBV10-1 with TRBJ2-1; 10 positions match TRBD2. Germline-derived CDR1 and CDR2 are WNHNN and SYGVQD (reference sequence). J was trimmed by 1 base and V by 3 bases; bases with no gene match: 3. The CDR3 spans 16 residues. CDR3 sequence: CASSEGSGRSYNEQFF. In DNA, the CDR3 is TGCGCCAGCAGTGAAGGTAGCGGGAGGTCCTACAATGAGCAGTTCTTC.

The rearrangement joins TRBV11-2 to TRBJ2-5; 10 positions agree with TRBD1. The CDR3 has 16 amino acids. Germline loops: CDR1 SGHAT, CDR2 FQNNGV. J gave up 5 bases and V 5 bases, and 11 bases lay outside the gene matches. DNA for the CDR3: TGTGCCAGCAGCCAGGCCGGGACAGGGGTTTTGGAGACCCAGTACTTC. Translated, it gives CASSQAGTGVLETQYF.

V usage is TRBV29-1 and J usage is TRBJ2-1; D unresolved. The V gene's germline CDR1 is SQVTM and CDR2 ANQGSEA. The V and J ends lost 3 bases and 6 bases respectively, with 12 bases between them. This CDR3 contains 13 residues. The CDR3 here is CSVEGGRFNEQFF. The CDR3 DNA sequence: TGCAGCGTTGAGGGCGGCAGATTCAATGAGCAGTTCTTC.

The gene calls are TRBV7-2 and TRBJ2-2, with 7 bases aligning to TRBD2. V dropped 5 bases and J dropped 1; count of bases not matched to a gene: 10. Per the germline V gene, CDR1 is SGHTA and CDR2 is FQGNSA. CDR3 length: 17 residues. CDR3 in amino acids: CASSILSRGGNTGELFF. The CDR3 DNA sequence: TGTGCCAGCAGCATACTTTCTCGCGGGGGGAACACCGGGGAGCTGTTTTTT.

The gene calls are TRBV9 and TRBJ2-5; 7 nucleotides line up with TRBD2. After removal of 0 bases from V and 5 bases from J, the junction contained 4 bases not matched to a gene. CDR1 is SGDLS and CDR2 is YYNGEE in the germline V gene. The length of the CDR3 is 14 residues. The CDR3 protein is CASSVAGGDETQYF. The CDR3 DNA reads as TGTGCCAGCAGCGTAGCGGGAGGTGACGAGACCCAGTACTTC.

The chain is built from TRBV30 and TRBJ2-7; 10 bases line up with TRBD2. The germline V gene encodes CDR1 GTSNPN and CDR2 SVGIG (reference sequence). The V segment lost 1 base and the J segment 2 bases; nucleotides outside the gene matches: 2. CDR3 length: 14 amino acids. The CDR3 region is CAWSAGTSAYEQYF. The CDR3, as DNA: TGTGCCTGGAGTGCCGGGACTAGCGCCTACGAGCAGTACTTC. Full variable domain (missing parts from reference TRBV30 and TRBJ2-7): SQTIHQWPATLVQPVGSPLSLECTVEGTSNPNLYWYRQAAGRGLQLLFYSVGIGQISSEVPQNLSASRPQDRQFILSSKKLLLSDSGFYLCAWSAGTSAYEQYFGPGTRLTVT.

V gene TRBV5-4 combines with J gene TRBJ2-7; 8 bases align to TRBD1. The CDR3 is 15 residues long. The germline CDR1 and CDR2 sequences are SGHNT and YYREEE (reference sequence). The V gene end was trimmed by 4 bases and the J gene end by 0 bases; junction bases not matched to a gene: 6. The CDR3 DNA sequence: TGTGCCAGCAGCGTCAGGGGGCTAAGCTCCTACGAGCAGTACTTC. Amino acid sequence: CASSVRGLSSYEQYF. Based on the CDR3 plus reference TRBV5-4 and TRBJ2-7, the full variable domain is ETGVTQSPTHLIKTRGQQVTLRCSSQSGHNTVSWYQQALGQGPQFIFQYYREEENGRGNFPPRFSGLQFPNYSSELNVNALELDDSALYLCASSVRGLSSYEQYFGPGTRLTVT.